This paragraph reports one T cell receptor (beta chain). Its cognate antigen is unknown. Germline V gene lookup returns CDR1 SGHNT and CDR2 YYREEE (reference sequence). This CDR3 is built from 14 residues. V dropped 6 bases and J dropped 5; count of bases not matched to a gene: 7. It was cDNA, reverse transcribed from extracted RNA, that served as the sequencing template. TCRdb keeps only in-frame clones here, not all; method: immunoSEQ multiplex PCR. The sample gives over 95,000 clones, roughly two fifths of which show up once; roughly 1.3% is in the top ten. This entry belongs to a study of CD8+ T cells in alopecia areata. Study-level points and caveats: Lesional scalp, notably in alopecia totalis/universalis, had clonality above that of normal scalp.

The receptor's source is a human donor with alopecia areata. Sequenced input: CD4+ T cells sorted from blood. The chain uses TRBV5-4 and TRBJ1-2; 10 bases are shared with TRBD1. This chain's CDR3 is CASTFDRGRYGYTF. The CDR3 DNA sequence: TGTGCCAGCACCTTTGACAGGGGGCGTTATGGCTACACCTTC.